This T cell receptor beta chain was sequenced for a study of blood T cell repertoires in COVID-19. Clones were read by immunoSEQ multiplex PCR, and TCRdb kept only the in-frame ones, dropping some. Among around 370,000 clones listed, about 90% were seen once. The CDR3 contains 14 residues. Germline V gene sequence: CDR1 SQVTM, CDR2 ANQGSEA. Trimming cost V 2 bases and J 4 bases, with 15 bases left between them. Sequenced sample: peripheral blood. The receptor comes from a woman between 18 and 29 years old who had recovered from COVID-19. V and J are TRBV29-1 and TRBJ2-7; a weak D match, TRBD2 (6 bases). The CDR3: CSVELGTPIYEQYV. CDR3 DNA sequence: TGCAGCGTTGAATTAGGGACTCCTATTTACGAGCAGTACGTC.